This record looks at one T cell receptor beta chain sequence and its context. Separate cDNA molecules received unique molecular identifiers, which the library attached to them. From the RACE reads, TCRdb called clonotypes with MiXCR, one entry per CDR3 protein. The table lists approximately 72,000 distinct CDR3 sequences, roughly 10% of them singletons. Sample time point: patch test 3, about 24 weeks after DPC sensitization. The sample's treatment: therapeutic diphenylcyclopropenone sensitization with weekly scalp DPC. Blood was drawn before each patch test was applied. The data were taken from a study of human T cells and chemical hapten exposure. Study details: A 2 cm by 2 cm inner upper arm patch received 2% DPC for sensitization.

The sample here was whole blood, taken in connection with sensitization to the hapten diphenylcyclopropenone (DPC). The sequence came from a woman in her forties or fifties with alopecia areata. Some clones in this sample may be carry-over from other donors' samples.

The CDR3 region is CASSGHGGSTIYF. The CDR3 DNA sequence: TGTGCCAGCAGTGGACACGGGGGTTCCACCATATATTTT. The rearrangement joins TRBV6-6 to TRBJ1-3, with D tentatively TRBD1 (5 bases). From germline, CDR1 is MNHNY and CDR2 SVGAGI (reference sequence). Trimming left V 5 bases short and J 9 bases short, with 14 bases between. The CDR3 is 13 residues long.